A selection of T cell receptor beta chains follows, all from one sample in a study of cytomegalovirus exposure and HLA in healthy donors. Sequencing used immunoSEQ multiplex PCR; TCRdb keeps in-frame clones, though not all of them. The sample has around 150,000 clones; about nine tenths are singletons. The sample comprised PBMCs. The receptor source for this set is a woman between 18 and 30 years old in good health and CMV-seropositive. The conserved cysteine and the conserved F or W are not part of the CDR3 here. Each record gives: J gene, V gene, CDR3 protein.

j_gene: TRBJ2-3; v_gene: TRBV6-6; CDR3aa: ASIKASGGFDTQY
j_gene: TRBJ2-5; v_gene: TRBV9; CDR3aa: ASSATGTDQETQY
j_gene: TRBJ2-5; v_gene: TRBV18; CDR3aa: ASSPDGEPETQY
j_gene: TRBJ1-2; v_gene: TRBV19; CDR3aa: ASGQGGGYT
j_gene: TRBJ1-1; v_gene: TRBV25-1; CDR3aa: ASSEELGLSGTEAF
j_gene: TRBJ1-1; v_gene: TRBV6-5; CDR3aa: ASSYSSQGFTEAF
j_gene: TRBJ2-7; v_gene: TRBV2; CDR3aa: ASMGTSGSYEQY
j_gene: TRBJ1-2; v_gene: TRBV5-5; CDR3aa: ASSPSWDRGNYGYT
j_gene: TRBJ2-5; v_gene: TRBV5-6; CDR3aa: ASSFLGVGTQY
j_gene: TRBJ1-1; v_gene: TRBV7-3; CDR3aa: ASSLSSNTEAF
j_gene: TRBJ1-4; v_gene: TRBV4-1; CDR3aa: ASSHDRAANEKLF
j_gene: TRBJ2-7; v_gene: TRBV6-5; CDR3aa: ASSYSSAGGYEQY
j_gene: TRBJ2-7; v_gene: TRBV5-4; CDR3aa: ASSPTGGPYEQY
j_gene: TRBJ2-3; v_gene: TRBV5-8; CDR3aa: ASSFGRGSTDTQY
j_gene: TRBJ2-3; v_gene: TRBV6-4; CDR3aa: ASSSDRGDTQY
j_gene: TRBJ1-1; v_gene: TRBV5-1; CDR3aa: ASSLQGGKGTEAF
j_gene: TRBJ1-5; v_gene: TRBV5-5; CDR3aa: ASSWGQSSNQPQH
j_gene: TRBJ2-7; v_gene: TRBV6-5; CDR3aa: ASSRGIAGTYEQY
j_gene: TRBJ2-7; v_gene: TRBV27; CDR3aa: ASRYRESYEQY
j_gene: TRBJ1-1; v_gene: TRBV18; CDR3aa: ASRGAGMNTEAF
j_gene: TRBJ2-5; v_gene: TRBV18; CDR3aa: ASSPGAGRETQY
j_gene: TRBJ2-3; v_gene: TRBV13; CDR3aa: ASSPGLAGADTQY
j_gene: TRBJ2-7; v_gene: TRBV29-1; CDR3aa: SVLSATTEAYEQY
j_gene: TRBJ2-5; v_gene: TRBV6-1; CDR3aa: ASSELEQGGTQY
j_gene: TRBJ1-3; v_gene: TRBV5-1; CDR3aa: ASSSIPSTGLSSGNTIY
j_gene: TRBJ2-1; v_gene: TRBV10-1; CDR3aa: ASSDPASGNDEQF
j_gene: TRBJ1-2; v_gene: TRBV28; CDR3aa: ASRPDRGVYGYT
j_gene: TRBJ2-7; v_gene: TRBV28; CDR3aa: ASSSLLIFSYEQY
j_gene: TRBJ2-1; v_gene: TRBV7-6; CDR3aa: ASSRSGGNDEQF
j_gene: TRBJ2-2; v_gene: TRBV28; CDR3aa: ASTGTSGSLNTGELF
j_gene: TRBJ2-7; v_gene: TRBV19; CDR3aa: ASSISAGVVYEQY
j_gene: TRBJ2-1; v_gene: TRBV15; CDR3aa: ATSRSTWGTLGVWENEQF
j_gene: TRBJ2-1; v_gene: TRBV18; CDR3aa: ASSPNRYNEQF
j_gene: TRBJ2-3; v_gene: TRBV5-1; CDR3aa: ASSRTSGRSTDTQY
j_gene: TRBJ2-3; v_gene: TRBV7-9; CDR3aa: ASSLGDRRHGTQY
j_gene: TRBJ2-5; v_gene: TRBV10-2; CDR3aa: ASSEFLAGQETQY
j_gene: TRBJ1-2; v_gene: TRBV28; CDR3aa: ASSQNYGYT
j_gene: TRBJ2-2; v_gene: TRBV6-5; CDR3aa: ASSYSVTPGELF
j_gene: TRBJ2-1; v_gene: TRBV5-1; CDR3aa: ASSWGTSGSYLVNEQF
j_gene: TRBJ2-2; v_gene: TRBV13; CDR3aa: ASSEGPSGSFGELF
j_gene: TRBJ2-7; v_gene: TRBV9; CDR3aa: ASSVGGNEQY
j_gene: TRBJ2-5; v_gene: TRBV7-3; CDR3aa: ASSLIAEETQY
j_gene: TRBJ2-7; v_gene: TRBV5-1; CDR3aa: ASSLGLAGDRFYEQY
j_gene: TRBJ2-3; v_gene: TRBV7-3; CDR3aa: ASSLGREADTQY